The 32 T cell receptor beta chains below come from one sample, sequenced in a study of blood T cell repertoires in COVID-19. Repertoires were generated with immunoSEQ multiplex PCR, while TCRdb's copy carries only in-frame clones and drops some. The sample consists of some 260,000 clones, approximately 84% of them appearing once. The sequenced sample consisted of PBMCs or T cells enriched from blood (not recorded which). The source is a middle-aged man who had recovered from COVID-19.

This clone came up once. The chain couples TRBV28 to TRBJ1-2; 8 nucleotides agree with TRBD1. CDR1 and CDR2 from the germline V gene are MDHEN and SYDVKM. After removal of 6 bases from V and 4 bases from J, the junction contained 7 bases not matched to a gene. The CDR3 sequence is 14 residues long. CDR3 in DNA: TGTGCCAGCAGCTCAGGGGGCGGGGGCTATGGCTACACCTTC. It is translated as CASSSGGGGYGYTF.

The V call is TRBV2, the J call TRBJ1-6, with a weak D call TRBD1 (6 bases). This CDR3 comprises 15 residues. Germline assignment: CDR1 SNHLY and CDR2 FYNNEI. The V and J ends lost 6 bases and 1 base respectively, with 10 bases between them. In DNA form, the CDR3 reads TGTGCCAGCAGCGAACAGGGATCCTATAATTCACCCCTCCACTTT. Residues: CASSEQGSYNSPLHF.

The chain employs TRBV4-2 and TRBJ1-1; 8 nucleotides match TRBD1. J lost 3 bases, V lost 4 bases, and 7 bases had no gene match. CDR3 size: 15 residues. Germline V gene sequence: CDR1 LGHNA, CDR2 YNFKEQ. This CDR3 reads CASSRSRGPDTEAFF. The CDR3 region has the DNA TGTGCCAGCAGCCGAAGCAGGGGGCCGGACACTGAAGCTTTCTTT.

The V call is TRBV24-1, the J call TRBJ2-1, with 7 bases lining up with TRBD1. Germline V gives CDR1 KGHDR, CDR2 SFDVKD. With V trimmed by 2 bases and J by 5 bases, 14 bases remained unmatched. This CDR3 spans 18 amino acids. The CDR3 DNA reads TGTGCCACCAGTGATTCCGCCCGAAATAGGCAGGGGGACAATGAGCAGTTCTTC. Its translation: CATSDSARNRQGDNEQFF.

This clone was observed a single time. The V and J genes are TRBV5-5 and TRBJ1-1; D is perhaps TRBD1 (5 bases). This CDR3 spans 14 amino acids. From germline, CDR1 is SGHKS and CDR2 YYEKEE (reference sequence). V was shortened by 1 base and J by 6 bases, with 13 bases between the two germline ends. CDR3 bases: TGTGCCAGCAGCTTGATAGGGGTTGGGGCTGAAGCTTTCTTT. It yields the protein CASSLIGVGAEAFF.

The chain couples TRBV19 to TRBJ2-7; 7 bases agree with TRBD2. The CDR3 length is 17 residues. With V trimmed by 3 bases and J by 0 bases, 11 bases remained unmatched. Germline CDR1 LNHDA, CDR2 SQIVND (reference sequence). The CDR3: CASSMSAGELRSYEQYF. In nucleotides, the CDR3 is TGTGCCAGTAGTATGTCGGCGGGAGAACTCCGCTCCTACGAGCAGTACTTC.

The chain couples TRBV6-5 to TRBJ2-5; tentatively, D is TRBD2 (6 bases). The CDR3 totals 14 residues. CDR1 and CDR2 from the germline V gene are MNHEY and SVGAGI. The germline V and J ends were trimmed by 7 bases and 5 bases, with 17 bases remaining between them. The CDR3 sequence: CASTSTGVGETQYF. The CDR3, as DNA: TGTGCCAGCACCTCTACGGGAGTGGGTGAGACCCAGTACTTC.

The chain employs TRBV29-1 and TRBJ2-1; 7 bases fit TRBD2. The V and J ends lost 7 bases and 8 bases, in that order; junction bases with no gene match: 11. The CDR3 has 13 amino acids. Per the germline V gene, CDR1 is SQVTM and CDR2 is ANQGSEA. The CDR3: CSAVPGGVDEQFF. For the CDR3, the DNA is TGCAGCGCCGTCCCGGGAGGAGTCGATGAGCAGTTCTTC.

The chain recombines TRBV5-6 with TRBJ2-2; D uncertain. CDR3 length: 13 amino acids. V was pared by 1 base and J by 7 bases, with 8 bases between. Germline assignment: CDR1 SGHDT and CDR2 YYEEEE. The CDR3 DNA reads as TGTGCCAGCAGCTTGCGCCAGGTCGGGGAGCTGTTTTTT. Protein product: CASSLRQVGELFF.

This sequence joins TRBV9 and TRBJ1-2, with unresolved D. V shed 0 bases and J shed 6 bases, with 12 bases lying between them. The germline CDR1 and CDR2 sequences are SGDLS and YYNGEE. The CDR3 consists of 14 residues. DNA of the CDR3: TGTGCCAGCAGCGTAGGGGGAGGATCCCATGGCTACACCTTC. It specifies CASSVGGGSHGYTF.

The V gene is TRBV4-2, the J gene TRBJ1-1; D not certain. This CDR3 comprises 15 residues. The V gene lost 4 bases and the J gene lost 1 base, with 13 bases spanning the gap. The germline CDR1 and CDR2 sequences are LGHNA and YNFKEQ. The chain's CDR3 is CASSPPAGRNTEAFF. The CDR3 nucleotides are TGTGCCAGCAGCCCCCCGGCCGGGAGGAACACTGAAGCTTTCTTT.

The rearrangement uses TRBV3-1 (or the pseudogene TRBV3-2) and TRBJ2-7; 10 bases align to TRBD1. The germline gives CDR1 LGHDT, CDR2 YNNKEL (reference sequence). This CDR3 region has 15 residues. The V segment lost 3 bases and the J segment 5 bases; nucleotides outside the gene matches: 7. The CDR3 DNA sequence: TGTGCCAGCAGCCAGGGGAGGACAGGGGGAGACGAGCAGTACTTC. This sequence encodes CASSQGRTGGDEQYF.

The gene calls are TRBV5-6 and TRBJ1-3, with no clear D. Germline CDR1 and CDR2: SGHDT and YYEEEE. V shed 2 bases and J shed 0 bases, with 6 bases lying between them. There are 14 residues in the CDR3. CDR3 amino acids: CASSFGNSGNTIYF. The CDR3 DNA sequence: TGTGCCAGCAGCTTTGGCAACTCTGGAAACACCATATATTTT.

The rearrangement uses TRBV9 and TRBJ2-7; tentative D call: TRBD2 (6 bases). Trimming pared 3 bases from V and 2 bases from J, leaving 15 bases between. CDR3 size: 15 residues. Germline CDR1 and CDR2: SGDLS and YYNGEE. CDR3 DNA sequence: TGTGCCAGCAGCGCGTTGCCGGGACTCCCCTACGAGCAGTACTTC. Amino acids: CASSALPGLPYEQYF.

The CDR3 spells CASSRQVTEAFF. The CDR3 nucleotides read TGTGCCAGCAGCCGACAGGTTACTGAAGCTTTCTTT. This chain connects TRBV11-2 to TRBJ1-1; a possible D gene is TRBD1 (6 bases). Germline V lookup: CDR1 SGHAT, CDR2 FQNNGV. This CDR3 is built from 12 residues. V was pared by 5 bases and J by 5 bases, with 9 bases between.

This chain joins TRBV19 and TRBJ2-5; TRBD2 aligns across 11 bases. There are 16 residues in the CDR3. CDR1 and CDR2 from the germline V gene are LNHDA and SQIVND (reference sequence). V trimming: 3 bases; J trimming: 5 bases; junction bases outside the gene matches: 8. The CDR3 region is CASSIMTSGDRETQYF. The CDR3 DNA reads TGTGCCAGTAGTATCATGACTAGCGGGGACCGGGAGACCCAGTACTTC. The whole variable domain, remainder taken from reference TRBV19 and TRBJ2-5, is DGGITQSPKYLFRKEGQNVTLSCEQNLNHDAMYWYRQDPGQGLRLIYYSQIVNDFQKGDIAEGYSVSREKKESFPLTVTSAQKNPTAFYLCASSIMTSGDRETQYFGPGTRLLVL.

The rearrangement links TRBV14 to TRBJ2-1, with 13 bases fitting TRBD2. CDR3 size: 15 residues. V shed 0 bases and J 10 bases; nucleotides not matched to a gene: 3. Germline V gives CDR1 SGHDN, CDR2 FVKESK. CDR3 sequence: CASSQEGLAGEEQFF. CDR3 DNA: TGTGCCAGCAGCCAAGAAGGACTAGCGGGAGAGGAGCAGTTCTTC. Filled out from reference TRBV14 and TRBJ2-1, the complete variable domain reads EAGVTQFPSHSVIEKGQTVTLRCDPISGHDNLYWYRRVMGKEIKFLLHFVKESKQDESGMPNNRFLAERTGGTYSTLKVQPAELEDSGVYFCASSQEGLAGEEQFFGPGTRLTVL.

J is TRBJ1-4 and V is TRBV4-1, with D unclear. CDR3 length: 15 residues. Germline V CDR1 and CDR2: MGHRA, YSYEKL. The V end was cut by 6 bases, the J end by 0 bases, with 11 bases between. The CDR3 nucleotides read TGCGCCAGCAGTCGTACCAGTGCAACTAATGAAAAACTGTTTTTT. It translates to CASSRTSATNEKLFF.

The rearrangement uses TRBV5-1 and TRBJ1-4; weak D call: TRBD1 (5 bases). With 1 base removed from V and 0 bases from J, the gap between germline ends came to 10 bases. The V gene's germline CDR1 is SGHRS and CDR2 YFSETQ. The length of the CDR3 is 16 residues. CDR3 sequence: CASSLTGPPTNEKLFF. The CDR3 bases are TGCGCCAGCAGCTTGACAGGCCCCCCAACTAATGAAAAACTGTTTTTT.

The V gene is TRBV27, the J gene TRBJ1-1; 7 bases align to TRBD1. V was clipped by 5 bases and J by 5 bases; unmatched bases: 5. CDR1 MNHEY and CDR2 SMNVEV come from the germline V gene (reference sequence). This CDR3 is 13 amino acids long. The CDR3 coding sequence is TGTGCCAGCAGTGACAGGGAGATGACTGAAGCTTTCTTT. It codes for CASSDREMTEAFF.

The CDR3 DNA is TGTGCCAGCAGCCCCACGGGACAGGGGGACAATGAGCAGTTCTTC. It codes for CASSPTGQGDNEQFF. V usage is TRBV7-3 and J usage is TRBJ2-1, with TRBD1 matching 11 bases. V was clipped by 5 bases and J by 5 bases; unmatched bases: 5. This CDR3 region has 15 residues. Germline V CDR1 and CDR2: SGHTA, FQGTGA.

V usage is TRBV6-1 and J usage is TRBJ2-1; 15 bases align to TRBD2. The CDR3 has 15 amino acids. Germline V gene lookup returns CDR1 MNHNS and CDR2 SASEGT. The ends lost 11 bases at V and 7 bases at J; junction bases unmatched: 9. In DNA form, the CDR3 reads TGTGCCGGAGGACTAGCGGGGGGGCCGAGGAATGAGCAGTTCTTC. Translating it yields CAGGLAGGPRNEQFF.

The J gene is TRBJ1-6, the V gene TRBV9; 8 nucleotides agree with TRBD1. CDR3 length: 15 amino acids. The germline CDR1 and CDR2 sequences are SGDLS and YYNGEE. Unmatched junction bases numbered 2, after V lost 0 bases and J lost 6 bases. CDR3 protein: CASSVDDRGNSPLHF. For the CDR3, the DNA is TGTGCCAGCAGCGTAGATGACAGGGGTAATTCACCCCTCCACTTT.

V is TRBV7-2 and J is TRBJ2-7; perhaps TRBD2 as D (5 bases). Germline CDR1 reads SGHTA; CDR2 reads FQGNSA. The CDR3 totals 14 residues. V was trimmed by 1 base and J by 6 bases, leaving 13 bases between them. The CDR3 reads CASSLGLAPSEQYF. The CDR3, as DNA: TGTGCCAGCAGCTTAGGGCTAGCTCCCTCCGAGCAGTACTTC.

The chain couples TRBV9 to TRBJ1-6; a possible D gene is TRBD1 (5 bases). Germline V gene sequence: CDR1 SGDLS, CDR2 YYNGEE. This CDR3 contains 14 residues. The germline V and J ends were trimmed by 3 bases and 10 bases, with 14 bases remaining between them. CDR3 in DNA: TGTGCCAGCAGCGCGACAGCTAATCCCTCACCCCTCCACTTT. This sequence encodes CASSATANPSPLHF.

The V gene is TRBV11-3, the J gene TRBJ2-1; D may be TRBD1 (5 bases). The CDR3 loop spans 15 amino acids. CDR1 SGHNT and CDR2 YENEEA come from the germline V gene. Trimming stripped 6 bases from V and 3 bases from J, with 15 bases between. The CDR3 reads CASRRETEDYNEQFF. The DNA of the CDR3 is TGTGCCAGCAGACGAGAGACAGAGGACTACAATGAGCAGTTCTTC.

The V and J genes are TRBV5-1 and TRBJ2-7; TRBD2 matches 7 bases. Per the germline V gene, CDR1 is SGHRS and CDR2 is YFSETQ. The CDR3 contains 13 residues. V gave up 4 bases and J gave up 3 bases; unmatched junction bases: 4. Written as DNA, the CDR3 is TGCGCCAGCAGCGCCCGGGGGGACTACGAGCAGTACTTC. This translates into CASSARGDYEQYF.

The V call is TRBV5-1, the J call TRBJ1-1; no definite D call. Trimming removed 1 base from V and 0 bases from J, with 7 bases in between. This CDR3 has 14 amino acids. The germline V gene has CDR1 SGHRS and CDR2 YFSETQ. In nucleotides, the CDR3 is TGCGCCAGCAGCTTGTATGCGTTGAACACTGAAGCTTTCTTT. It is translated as CASSLYALNTEAFF.

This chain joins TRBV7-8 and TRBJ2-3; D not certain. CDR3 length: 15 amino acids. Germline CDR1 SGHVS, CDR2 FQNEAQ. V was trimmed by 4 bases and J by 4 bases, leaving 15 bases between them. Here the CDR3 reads CASSYNAAPPDTQYF. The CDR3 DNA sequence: TGTGCCAGCAGCTACAACGCCGCCCCGCCAGATACGCAGTATTTT.

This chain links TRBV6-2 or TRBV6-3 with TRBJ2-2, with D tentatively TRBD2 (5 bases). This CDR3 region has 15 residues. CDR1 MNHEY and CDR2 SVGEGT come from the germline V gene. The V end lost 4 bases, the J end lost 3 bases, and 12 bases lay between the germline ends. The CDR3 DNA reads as TGTGCCAGCAGTTTGCGGACTTTTGACACCGGGGAGCTGTTTTTT. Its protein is CASSLRTFDTGELFF.

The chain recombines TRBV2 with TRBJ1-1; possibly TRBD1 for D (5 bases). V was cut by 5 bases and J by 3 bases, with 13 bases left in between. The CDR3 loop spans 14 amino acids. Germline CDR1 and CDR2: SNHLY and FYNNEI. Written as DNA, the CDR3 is TGTGCCAGCAGTTTGGGTCCAGGGTACACTGAAGCTTTCTTT. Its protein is CASSLGPGYTEAFF.

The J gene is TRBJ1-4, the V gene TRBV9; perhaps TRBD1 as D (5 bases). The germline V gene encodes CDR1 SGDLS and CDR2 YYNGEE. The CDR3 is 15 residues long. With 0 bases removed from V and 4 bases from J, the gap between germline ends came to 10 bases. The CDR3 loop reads CASSVEGEGNEKLFF. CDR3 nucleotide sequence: TGTGCCAGCAGCGTAGAAGGGGAGGGTAATGAAAAACTGTTTTTT. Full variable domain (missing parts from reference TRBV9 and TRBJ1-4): DSGVTQTPKHLITATGQRVTLRCSPRSGDLSVYWYQQSLDQGLQFLIQYYNGEERAKGNILERFSAQQFPDLHSELNLSSLELGDSALYFCASSVEGEGNEKLFFGSGTQLSVL.